This entry lists 3 T cell receptor beta chains sequenced from one sample in a study of blood T cell repertoires in COVID-19. Profiled with immunoSEQ multiplex PCR; TCRdb holds only in-frame clones, not every one. Counted here are about 51,000 clones, 80% to 90% occurring once; the ten biggest clones make up 1% to 1.5%. Sequenced: peripheral blood. The receptors were sampled from a man aged 55 to 70 with acute or convalescent COVID-19.

CDR3: CASSLNSRALIIRETQYF. The CDR3, as DNA: TGTGCCAGCAGTTTAAACAGCAGGGCCCTAATTATACGGGAGACCCAGTACTTC. The chain is built from TRBV28 and TRBJ2-5; TRBD1 might be the D (5 bases). Trimming stripped 2 bases from V and 5 bases from J, with 24 bases between. The CDR3 sequence is 18 residues long. Germline V gene sequence: CDR1 MDHEN, CDR2 SYDVKM.

The J gene is TRBJ2-5, the V gene TRBV7-9, with D possibly TRBD2 on 6 matching bases. CDR1 is SEHNR and CDR2 is FQNEAQ in the germline V gene (reference sequence). With 0 bases removed from V and 2 bases from J, the gap between germline ends came to 19 bases. CDR3 size: 18 residues. The CDR3 loop is CASSLARWGTEVQETQYF. The CDR3 nucleotides are TGTGCCAGCAGCTTAGCTCGATGGGGGACTGAGGTTCAAGAGACCCAGTACTTC.

The CDR3 coding sequence is TGTGCCAGCAGTAGTTGGAGACAGGGGGGTCGAGAGACCCAGTACTTC. Its translation: CASSSWRQGGRETQYF. The V gene is TRBV2, the J gene TRBJ2-5; TRBD1 matches 9 bases. In germline, CDR1 is SNHLY, CDR2 FYNNEI. V gave up 5 bases and J gave up 4 bases; unmatched junction bases: 11. The CDR3 is 16 residues long.